This T cell receptor (beta chain) is from a study of T cell responses to AZD1222 COVID-19 vaccine. Study-wide results and limits: Recipients of two AZD1222 doses showed rising Spike-specific TCR breadth and depth.

Data came from immunoSEQ multiplex PCR; TCRdb stores just in-frame clones and leaves some out. The table shows about 130,000 clones, with approximately 85% occurring only once. There are 12 residues in the CDR3. Trimming removed 7 bases at V and 5 bases at J, with 9 bases between. Per germline, CDR1 SNHLY and CDR2 FYNNEI. In regard to this clone: Its target is not known.

This chain joins TRBV2 and TRBJ1-5; D perhaps matches TRBD1 (6 bases). This TCR was sampled from an adult in good health. The sample in question was peripheral blood, obtained on day 0 of AZD1222 vaccination. CDR3 amino acids: CASNDRYQPQHF. CDR3 bases: TGTGCCAGCAACGACAGGTATCAGCCCCAGCATTTT. The full variable domain, its missing parts supplied by reference TRBV2 and TRBJ1-5, is EPEVTQTPSHQVTQMGQEVILRCVPISNHLYFYWYRQILGQKVEFLVSFYNNEISEKSEIFDDQFSVERPDGSNFTLKIRSTKLEDSAMYFCASNDRYQPQHFGDGTRLSIL.